These 28 T cell receptor beta chains originate from one sample sequenced in a study of blood T cell repertoires in COVID-19. Here immunoSEQ multiplex PCR was the method, and the copy in TCRdb shows in-frame clones only, minus some. The sample includes 160,000 or so clones, approximately 79% seen only once; the top ten take around 20%. Sequences were obtained from peripheral blood. Receptor source: a woman at least 80 years old with acute or convalescent COVID-19.

This chain's CDR3 is CASSSPRGVWHTQYF. DNA for the CDR3: TGTGCCAGCAGTTCCCCGCGCGGGGTATGGCATACGCAGTATTTT. The chain has TRBV27 and TRBJ2-3; tentative D call: TRBD2 (6 bases). The germline V gene has CDR1 MNHEY and CDR2 SMNVEV (reference sequence). V shed 4 bases and J shed 7 bases, with 18 bases lying between them. This CDR3 region has 15 residues.

The genes are TRBV28 and TRBJ1-3; D remains ambiguous. Trimming left V 2 bases short and J 0 bases short, with 5 bases between. Per germline, CDR1 MDHEN and CDR2 SYDVKM. CDR3 length: 14 residues. The CDR3 coding sequence is TGTGCCAGCAGTTTACCGAGCTCTGGAAACACCATATATTTT. Translating it yields CASSLPSSGNTIYF.

This chain uses TRBV3-1 (or the pseudogene TRBV3-2) with TRBJ1-2; TRBD1 agrees at 7 bases. The CDR3 has 14 amino acids. CDR1 and CDR2 (germline): LGHDT, YNNKEL (reference sequence). After removal of 1 base from V and 8 bases from J, the junction contained 7 bases not matched to a gene. CDR3 residues: CASSQASGQTGYTF. DNA of the CDR3: TGTGCCAGCAGCCAAGCGTCGGGACAGACCGGCTACACCTTC.

This clone has only a few counts. The genes are TRBV5-1 and TRBJ1-4; 8 nucleotides agree with TRBD1. The V and J ends lost 4 bases and 5 bases, in that order; junction bases with no gene match: 10. The CDR3 spans 16 residues. From germline, CDR1 is SGHRS and CDR2 YFSETQ. CDR3 nucleotide sequence: TGCGCCAGCAGCCCAGGGGACAGGAGCCCGAATGAAAAACTGTTTTTT. Amino acid sequence: CASSPGDRSPNEKLFF.

This clone showed up just once. The gene calls are TRBV12-3 or TRBV12-4 and TRBJ2-3; D uncertain. The CDR3 is 12 residues long. V was shortened by 6 bases and J by 5 bases, with 9 bases between the two germline ends. The CDR3 DNA follows: TGTGCCAGCAGCCCAGGTAGAGATACGCAGTATTTT. Its protein product is CASSPGRDTQYF.

The gene calls are TRBV10-3 and TRBJ1-6, with TRBD1 matching over 8 bases. The CDR3 covers 13 residues. Trimming took 11 bases from V and 7 from J; bases not matched to a gene: 7. Germline V gives CDR1 ENHRY, CDR2 SYGVKD. Written as DNA, the CDR3 is TGTGCCGGACAGGGTCAGGCCAATTCACCCCTCCACTTT. Translating it yields CAGQGQANSPLHF.

J is TRBJ2-1 and V is TRBV18; D call uncertain. This CDR3 is 11 amino acids long. The V and J ends lost 6 bases and 5 bases respectively, with 5 bases between them. Germline CDR1 and CDR2: KGHSH and LQKENI. The CDR3 spells CASSLDNEQFF. The CDR3 DNA follows: TGTGCCAGCTCTTTAGACAATGAGCAGTTCTTC.

This clone appeared once. The J gene is TRBJ2-7, the V gene TRBV3-1 (or the pseudogene TRBV3-2); D not certain. V dropped 1 base and J dropped 6 bases, with 13 bases sitting between them. The length of the CDR3 is 14 residues. Germline V CDR1 and CDR2: LGHDT, YNNKEL (reference sequence). The DNA for the CDR3 is TGTGCCAGCAGCCAAGCGAAGTCAGGAAGCGAGCAGTACTTC. Amino acid sequence: CASSQAKSGSEQYF.

This chain connects TRBV10-3 to TRBJ1-2; a possible D gene is TRBD1 (5 bases). This CDR3 region has 13 residues. Trimming removed 6 bases from V and 0 bases from J, with 8 bases in between. Germline loops: CDR1 ENHRY, CDR2 SYGVKD. The CDR3 DNA reads TGTGCCATCAGGACAGACACTAACTATGGCTACACCTTC. It codes for CAIRTDTNYGYTF.

The chain carries TRBV9 and TRBJ2-1; 9 nucleotides agree with TRBD1. Germline values: CDR1 SGDLS, CDR2 YYNGEE. CDR3 length: 15 amino acids. The trim removed 0 bases at V and 11 bases at J, leaving 9 bases unmatched. The CDR3 DNA is TGTGCCAGCAGCGTAGATGCGGGACAGGGACCTAAGCAGTTCTTC. It yields the protein CASSVDAGQGPKQFF. Variable domain in full (rest from reference TRBV9 and TRBJ2-1): DSGVTQTPKHLITATGQRVTLRCSPRSGDLSVYWYQQSLDQGLQFLIQYYNGEERAKGNILERFSAQQFPDLHSELNLSSLELGDSALYFCASSVDAGQGPKQFFGPGTRLTVL.

The chain uses TRBV2 and TRBJ2-3; the match to TRBD2 covers 16 bases. This CDR3 region has 17 residues. Losses at the gene ends were 4 bases for V and 4 bases for J; bases not matched to a gene: 5. Germline CDR1 reads SNHLY; CDR2 reads FYNNEI. The DNA of the CDR3 is TGTGCCAGCAGTGTCCCTGGGACTAGCGGGGGGGCAGATACGCAGTATTTT. Protein: CASSVPGTSGGADTQYF.

The chain is built from TRBV5-1 and TRBJ2-3; 9 positions agree with TRBD2. Unmatched junction bases numbered 3, after V lost 2 bases and J lost 2 bases. The germline V gene encodes CDR1 SGHRS and CDR2 YFSETQ. The CDR3 sequence is 15 residues long. CDR3 sequence: CASSFSGGYTDTQYF. CDR3 nucleotides: TGCGCCAGCAGCTTTAGCGGGGGATACACAGATACGCAGTATTTT.

The rearrangement uses TRBV18 and TRBJ2-1, with D tentatively TRBD1 (5 bases). The CDR3 contains 18 residues. V was shortened by 3 bases and J by 2 bases, with 20 bases between the two germline ends. Germline loops: CDR1 KGHSH, CDR2 LQKENI. This chain's CDR3 is CASSPYQGGTVAYNEQFF. CDR3 sequence (DNA): TGTGCCAGCTCACCGTATCAGGGTGGAACGGTGGCCTACAATGAGCAGTTCTTC.

This chain links TRBV6-1 with TRBJ1-2; D not certain. This CDR3 contains 14 residues. CDR1 is MNHNS and CDR2 is SASEGT in the germline V gene. Trimming removed 1 base at V and 8 bases at J, with 14 bases between. The CDR3 spells CASSEVLGGKGYTF. In DNA, the CDR3 is TGTGCCAGCAGTGAAGTTTTGGGAGGGAAGGGCTACACCTTC.

This clone was observed a handful of times. The chain combines TRBV6-5 with TRBJ1-5; TRBD1 is a possible D gene (6 bases). Deletions cut 0 bases from V and 4 bases from J, with 7 bases between. The CDR3 sequence is 14 residues long. Germline CDR1 MNHEY, CDR2 SVGAGI. The CDR3 nucleotides read TGTGCCAGCAGTTACTCCCAGGGGAATCAGCCCCAGCATTTT. Translating gives CASSYSQGNQPQHF.

The CDR3 DNA follows: TGTGCCAGCTCACTTGACAGGGTGGGGAATCAGCCCCAGCATTTT. Translation gives CASSLDRVGNQPQHF. The chain uses TRBV18 and TRBJ1-5; TRBD1 agrees at 7 bases. CDR1 is KGHSH, CDR2 LQKENI, per germline. CDR3 length: 15 amino acids. V was clipped by 4 bases and J by 4 bases; unmatched bases: 7. The whole variable domain, remainder taken from reference TRBV18 and TRBJ1-5, is NAGVMQNPRHLVRRRGQEARLRCSPMKGHSHVYWYRQLPEEGLKFMVYLQKENIIDESGMPKERFSAEFPKEGPSILRIQQVVRGDSAAYFCASSLDRVGNQPQHFGDGTRLSIL.

The rearrangement joins TRBV11-2 to TRBJ2-7; the match to TRBD2 covers 8 bases. Unmatched junction bases numbered 9, after V lost 3 bases and J lost 2 bases. The CDR3 consists of 16 residues. The germline gives CDR1 SGHAT, CDR2 FQNNGV. CDR3 nucleotide sequence: TGTGCCAGCAGCTTGCCCCTCGCGGGAGGTCCCTACGAGCAGTACTTC. It translates to CASSLPLAGGPYEQYF. The full variable domain, its missing parts supplied by reference TRBV11-2 and TRBJ2-7, is EAGVAQSPRYKIIEKRQSVAFWCNPISGHATLYWYQQILGQGPKLLIQFQNNGVVDDSQLPKDRFSAERLKGVDSTLKIQPAKLEDSAVYLCASSLPLAGGPYEQYFGPGTRLTVT.

This clone was seen a single time. The V and J genes are TRBV10-3 and TRBJ2-5; tentative D call: TRBD2 (5 bases). V was pared by 9 bases and J by 0 bases, with 8 bases between. The CDR3 has 12 amino acids. In germline, CDR1 is ENHRY, CDR2 SYGVKD. CDR3 DNA: TGTGCCATGGCCGGGGACCAAGAGACCCAGTACTTC. Its protein product is CAMAGDQETQYF.

This chain joins TRBV7-2 and TRBJ1-2; D gene uncertain. Germline V gene data show CDR1 as SGHTA and CDR2 as FQGNSA. The CDR3 runs to 13 residues. V shed 3 bases and J shed 8 bases, with 13 bases lying between them. The CDR3 DNA follows: TGTGCCAGCAGCTTTCTCTCGTTCGGGGGCTACACCTTC. The encoded protein is CASSFLSFGGYTF.

The chain employs TRBV7-6 and TRBJ2-3, with TRBD2 matching over 14 bases. The CDR3 length is 18 residues. With 5 bases clipped from V and 2 bases from J, the junction kept 9 bases outside the gene matches. CDR1 is SGHVS, CDR2 FNYEAQ, per germline. The CDR3, as DNA: TGTGCCAGCAGCCGAGGGACTAGCGGGAGCCCGTTCACAGATACGCAGTATTTT. Its protein product is CASSRGTSGSPFTDTQYF.

The genes are TRBV5-6 and TRBJ2-5, with D uncertain. Germline assignment: CDR1 SGHDT and CDR2 YYEEEE. Between the trimmed V and J ends, which lost 0 bases and 5 bases, there was a span of 14 bases. The CDR3 spans 15 residues. CDR3 region: CASSLVSSSWETQYF. CDR3 DNA: TGTGCCAGCAGCTTGGTATCGAGTAGCTGGGAGACCCAGTACTTC.

This clone showed up just a few times. The V call is TRBV24-1, the J call TRBJ2-1; 7 nucleotides line up with TRBD2. There are 14 residues in the CDR3. From germline, CDR1 is KGHDR and CDR2 SFDVKD. The ends lost 7 bases at V and 5 bases at J; junction bases unmatched: 7. The CDR3 sequence: CATRRESGNNEQFF. DNA of the CDR3: TGTGCCACCAGGCGGGAGTCCGGGAACAATGAGCAGTTCTTC.

The chain has TRBV18 and TRBJ2-2; D might be TRBD1 (5 bases). The CDR3 is made up of 14 amino acids. Trimming cost V 1 base and J 7 bases, with 10 bases left between them. The V gene's germline CDR1 is KGHSH and CDR2 LQKENI. The CDR3 bases are TGTGCCAGCTCACCACTGCAGGGTGACGGGGAGCTGTTTTTT. It specifies CASSPLQGDGELFF.

A single count supports this clone. V usage is TRBV4-1 and J usage is TRBJ1-5; 8 bases are a match to TRBD1. This CDR3 is built from 18 residues. Germline values: CDR1 MGHRA, CDR2 YSYEKL. The junction had 12 bases not matched to a gene; V was cut back by 0 bases and J by 5 bases. The CDR3 region is CASSQEPGRGPLDQPQHF. Here the CDR3 DNA reads TGCGCCAGCAGCCAAGAACCAGGCAGGGGGCCTCTGGATCAGCCCCAGCATTTT.

The chain uses TRBV6-6 and TRBJ1-5, with D possibly matching TRBD1 (5 bases). Per the germline V gene, CDR1 is MNHNY and CDR2 is SVGAGI (reference sequence). V was cut by 7 bases and J by 4 bases, with 17 bases left in between. There are 15 residues in the CDR3. In nucleotides, the CDR3 is TGTGCCAGCACCCAGGGCGGGATCGCAAATCAGCCCCAGCATTTT. This gives the protein CASTQGGIANQPQHF.

The V gene is TRBV7-2, the J gene TRBJ2-7, with 11 bases that match TRBD1. There are 16 residues in the CDR3. The V gene end was trimmed by 5 bases and the J gene end by 7 bases; junction bases not matched to a gene: 13. The germline CDR1 and CDR2 sequences are SGHTA and FQGNSA. The CDR3 DNA reads TGTGCCAGCAGCCCTTCCGGACAGGGGGCTTTCAGGGAGCAGTACTTC. As protein: CASSPSGQGAFREQYF.

This chain connects TRBV7-9 to TRBJ2-1; D gene ambiguous. This CDR3 is built from 14 residues. Germline CDR1 reads SEHNR; CDR2 reads FQNEAQ (reference sequence). V dropped 5 bases and J dropped 5 bases, with 13 bases sitting between them. For the CDR3, the DNA is TGTGCCAGCAGCCCCCTGATACACCACAATGAGCAGTTCTTC. Residues: CASSPLIHHNEQFF.

The chain carries TRBV5-8 and TRBJ2-3, with a weak D call TRBD2 (6 bases). This CDR3 region has 16 residues. V was shortened by 2 bases and J by 1 base, with 14 bases between the two germline ends. CDR1 and CDR2 (germline): SGHTS, YDEGEE. DNA of the CDR3: TGTGCCAGCAGCTTTGGGCGTCCTAGCGGCACAGATACGCAGTATTTT. Translation gives CASSFGRPSGTDTQYF.